This TCR beta chain was profiled in a study of T cell changes during pregnancy in multiple sclerosis. TCRdb keeps only in-frame clones here, not all; method: immunoSEQ multiplex PCR. This sample has under 70,000 clones, with around 91% found just once. This receptor was identified in a female donor in good health, enrolled as a control in a pregnancy study. This sample comprised peripheral blood, obtained after pregnancy.

Here the CDR3 DNA reads TGTGCCAGCAGCCTCCCCGGTTCACAATCCGGGACAGTTTACAATGAGCAGTTCTTC. Translating it yields CASSLPGSQSGTVYNEQFF. This rearrangement joins TRBV5-6 to TRBJ2-1; 7 bases match TRBD1. With V trimmed by 4 bases and J by 4 bases, 20 bases remained unmatched. CDR1 and CDR2 from the germline V gene are SGHDT and YYEEEE. The CDR3 has 19 residues.